The source of this T cell receptor beta chain is a study of CD8 T cells in ankylosing spondylitis. Study-wide results and caveats: For ankylosing spondylitis blood, a TCR beta motif of about eight highly homologous variants appeared characteristic. In reactive arthritis synovial fluid and blood, some motif variants had been reported before. With a CD8+ phenotype, disease-linked clones were relatively rare in peripheral blood.

For TCR beta, libraries came from quantitative 5'-RACE with molecular barcodes. Via MiXCR, TCRdb re-called the 5' RACE reads, giving one row per CDR3 protein. The sample holds around 230,000 distinct CDR3 sequences; under 8.5% are singletons and the top ten take about 5%. V was pared by 6 bases and J by 2 bases, with 9 bases of the junction left unmatched. CDR3 size: 15 residues. Germline CDR1 and CDR2: DFQATT and SNEGSKA (reference sequence). At least ten counts were recorded for this clonotype. Its antigen remains unknown. Material: blood, either unsorted or a sorted T cell fraction (not recorded which). The chain recombines TRBV20-1 with TRBJ2-3; TRBD2 agrees at 9 bases. This TCR was sampled from a female donor with ankylosing spondylitis or in good health (not recorded which). The CDR3 sequence is CSALPTSGLTDTQYF. In DNA form, the CDR3 reads TGCAGTGCCCTCCCGACTAGCGGCCTCACAGATACGCAGTATTTT.